Listed here are 21 T cell receptor beta chains from one sample, sequenced in a study of regulatory T cells in long-lasting Graves disease. The time point: newly diagnosed GD, antithyroid drugs for less than 3 months. Isolated PBMC RNA provided the starting material for the TCR library. iRepertoire HTBI primers and Arm-PCR of CDR3 regions built TCR beta libraries. Via MiXCR, TCRdb re-called the multiplex PCR reads, giving one row per CDR3 protein. This table has roughly 610,000 distinct CDR3 sequences, approximately 15% appearing once. The same specimen was also included in a second study, on T cells in Graves' hyperthyroidism and ophthalmopathy.

The sample in question was peripheral blood mononuclear cells (PBMCs), obtained at new diagnosis, from a patient treated with antithyroid drugs. Every receptor here comes from a woman in her 30s with Graves disease.

This clonotype was counted at least ten times. CDR3 nucleotide sequence: TGTGCCAGTAGTAGCCAGGGGACCCACTATGGCTACACCTTC. Protein product: CASSSQGTHYGYTF. The V and J genes are TRBV19 and TRBJ1-2; maybe TRBD1 (6 bases). Per germline, CDR1 LNHDA and CDR2 SQIVND (reference sequence). V lost 4 bases and J lost 3, with 12 bases in between. The CDR3 spans 14 residues.

This clonotype was seen at least ten times. This rearrangement joins TRBV28 to TRBJ2-6, with D unclear. Germline lookup yields CDR1 MDHEN and CDR2 SYDVKM. The CDR3 loop spans 17 amino acids. The V gene lost 2 bases and the J gene lost 0 bases, with 11 bases spanning the gap. DNA for the CDR3: TGTGCCAGCAGTTTAAACGAGAAGATCTCTGGGGCCAACGTCCTGACTTTC. Amino acid sequence: CASSLNEKISGANVLTF.

This clonotype has a count of ten or more. The V gene is TRBV2, the J gene TRBJ2-3; 13 bases are shared with TRBD2. V lost 2 bases and J lost 4; bases outside the gene matches: 6. Germline CDR1 SNHLY, CDR2 FYNNEI. CDR3 length equals 17 residues. The CDR3 nucleotides are TGTGCCAGCAGTGAAAGGACTAGCGGGAGAAGCGCAGATACGCAGTATTTT. Translated, it gives CASSERTSGRSADTQYF.

The V call is TRBV5-6, the J call TRBJ1-2; D remains ambiguous. V was cut by 4 bases and J by 7 bases, with 17 bases left in between. The CDR3 has 14 residues. Per the germline V gene, CDR1 is SGHDT and CDR2 is YYEEEE. CDR3 coding DNA: TGTGCCAGCAGCCCGGTCGAGGGTTCTCGTGGCTACACCTTC. Amino acids: CASSPVEGSRGYTF.

This clonotype was detected a few times. The rearrangement links TRBV6-1 to TRBJ2-2; 11 bases are a match to TRBD2. V gave up 5 bases and J gave up 4 bases; unmatched junction bases: 12. Germline V gives CDR1 MNHNS, CDR2 SASEGT. The CDR3 runs to 18 residues. DNA of the CDR3: TGTGCCAGCAGTCGAACCGGTAGCGGGAGGGGGGGCACCGGGGAGCTGTTTTTT. It yields the protein CASSRTGSGRGGTGELFF.

The chain recombines TRBV10-3 with TRBJ2-5; D is ambiguous. The CDR3 contains 14 residues. Trimming removed 0 bases at V and 6 bases at J, with 11 bases between. Germline CDR1 ENHRY, CDR2 SYGVKD. CDR3 sequence reads: CAISESGSEKTQYF. CDR3 sequence (DNA): TGTGCCATCAGTGAGTCGGGTAGTGAAAAGACCCAGTACTTC.

The chain has TRBV5-6 and TRBJ1-6, with 7 bases identical to TRBD1. CDR3 length equals 14 residues. The V gene's germline CDR1 is SGHDT and CDR2 YYEEEE. V gave up 3 bases and J gave up 7 bases; unmatched junction bases: 4. The chain's CDR3 is CASSYDRVNSPLHF. Here the CDR3 DNA reads TGTGCCAGCAGCTACGACAGGGTCAATTCACCCCTCCACTTT.

This clonotype occurred many times. V usage is TRBV6-2 or TRBV6-3 and J usage is TRBJ2-7; D is perhaps TRBD2 (6 bases). This CDR3 has 16 residues. Germline V gene sequence: CDR1 MNHEY, CDR2 SVGEGT. The V end lost 0 bases, the J end lost 1 base, and 13 bases lay between the germline ends. CDR3 residues: CASSYSAGRGSYEQYF. The CDR3 region has the DNA TGTGCCAGCAGTTACTCAGCCGGGAGAGGGTCCTACGAGCAGTACTTC.

This clonotype was counted at least ten times. The rearrangement joins TRBV7-2 to TRBJ1-4, with 8 bases that match TRBD1. Germline values: CDR1 SGHTA, CDR2 FQGNSA. V shed 5 bases and J 6 bases; nucleotides not matched to a gene: 2. The CDR3 extends over 13 amino acids. CDR3 amino acids: CASSRQGHEKLFF. The CDR3 DNA sequence: TGTGCCAGCAGCCGACAGGGGCATGAAAAACTGTTTTTT.

This clonotype was found many times. This chain links TRBV5-1 with TRBJ2-1; D is uncertain. The germline V gene has CDR1 SGHRS and CDR2 YFSETQ. There are 13 residues in the CDR3. Trimming removed 0 bases at V and 9 bases at J, with 10 bases between. This CDR3 is CASSLASYSEQFF. The CDR3 coding sequence is TGCGCCAGCAGCTTGGCCAGTTATTCTGAGCAGTTCTTC. The whole variable domain, filled in from reference TRBV5-1 and TRBJ2-1, reads KAGVTQTPRYLIKTRGQQVTLSCSPISGHRSVSWYQQTPGQGLQFLFEYFSETQRNKGNFPGRFSGRQFSNSRSEMNVSTLELGDSALYLCASSLASYSEQFFGPGTRLTVL.

This clonotype has only a few counts. V gene TRBV7-9 combines with J gene TRBJ2-6; unclear D gene. The germline V and J ends were trimmed by 0 bases and 1 base, with 10 bases remaining between them. This CDR3 is 17 amino acids long. Per germline, CDR1 SEHNR and CDR2 FQNEAQ (reference sequence). CDR3 in amino acids: CASSLARLTSGANVLTF. The CDR3 coding sequence is TGTGCCAGCAGCTTAGCCCGACTGACGTCTGGGGCCAACGTCCTGACTTTC.

This clonotype has more than one count but fewer than ten. The rearrangement joins TRBV24-1 to TRBJ2-1, with 9 bases identical to TRBD2. J was trimmed by 0 bases and V by 4 bases; bases with no gene match: 12. Germline loops: CDR1 KGHDR, CDR2 SFDVKD. CDR3 length equals 19 residues. The CDR3 DNA reads TGTGCCACCAGTGAGGCGGGAGGGCACAGGGGAGGCTCCTACAATGAGCAGTTCTTC. This encodes CATSEAGGHRGGSYNEQFF.

This clonotype was picked up many times. The V and J genes are TRBV2 and TRBJ2-3, with TRBD2 identical over 7 bases. V trimming: 4 bases; J trimming: 6 bases; junction bases outside the gene matches: 4. In germline, CDR1 is SNHLY, CDR2 FYNNEI. The CDR3 contains 13 residues. CDR3 sequence (DNA): TGTGCCAGCAGTGGCGGGAGAACGGATACGCAGTATTTT. Amino acid sequence: CASSGGRTDTQYF.

This clonotype was detected ten times or more. The V gene is TRBV28, the J gene TRBJ2-1; 9 nucleotides line up with TRBD1. J was trimmed by 5 bases and V by 8 bases; bases with no gene match: 4. The CDR3 covers 13 residues. Germline CDR1 MDHEN, CDR2 SYDVKM. The CDR3 region is CASGRDRDNEQFF. The CDR3 DNA reads as TGTGCCAGCGGCCGGGACAGGGACAATGAGCAGTTCTTC.

The rearrangement uses TRBV5-5 and TRBJ1-1; 8 bases match TRBD1. The germline CDR1 and CDR2 sequences are SGHKS and YYEKEE (reference sequence). The CDR3 consists of 15 residues. J gave up 1 base and V 4 bases, and 6 bases lay outside the gene matches. The CDR3 sequence is CASSAPGGRNTEAFF. The DNA of the CDR3 is TGTGCCAGCAGCGCACCAGGGGGCCGGAACACTGAAGCTTTCTTT.

Details on this clonotype: At one end the junction does not follow the germline gene, possibly because of a read error. The rearrangement links TRBV27 to TRBJ1-1; 11 bases agree with TRBD1. CDR3 size: 14 residues. Germline V gene lookup returns CDR1 MNHEY and CDR2 SMNVEV (reference sequence). CDR3 amino acids: CASSSRTGGTKAFF. The CDR3 coding sequence is TGTGCCAGCAGTTCGCGGACAGGGGGCACTAAAGCTTTCTTT.

The V gene is TRBV6-1, the J gene TRBJ1-2; D not resolved. Looked up from germline, CDR1 is MNHNS and CDR2 is SASEGT. V dropped 1 base and J dropped 5 bases, with 14 bases sitting between them. This CDR3 comprises 15 residues. The DNA of the CDR3 is TGTGCCAGCAGTGAAGACGAGGCAGTACCGTATGGCTACACCTTC. Translation: CASSEDEAVPYGYTF.

This clonotype has at least ten counts. The chain links TRBV20-1 to TRBJ2-7, with unresolved D. The V gene lost 3 bases and the J gene lost 3 bases, with 12 bases spanning the gap. There are 13 residues in the CDR3. Germline-derived CDR1 and CDR2 are DFQATT and SNEGSKA (reference sequence). The CDR3 DNA reads as TGCAGTGCTAGGTCCCCGTCCGGCTACGAGCAGTACTTC. Protein: CSARSPSGYEQYF.

The rearrangement uses TRBV7-9 and TRBJ1-1; D may be TRBD1 (5 bases). Germline loops: CDR1 SEHNR, CDR2 FQNEAQ (reference sequence). V lost 5 bases, J lost 0 bases, and 13 bases lay in between. The CDR3 covers 15 residues. The CDR3 region is CASSDMGGVNTEAFF. Written as DNA, the CDR3 is TGTGCCAGCAGCGACATGGGGGGGGTGAACACTGAAGCTTTCTTT. Variable domain in full (rest from reference TRBV7-9 and TRBJ1-1): DTGVSQNPRHKITKRGQNVTFRCDPISEHNRLYWYRQTLGQGPEFLTYFQNEAQLEKSRLLSDRFSAERPKGSFSTLEIQRTEQGDSAMYLCASSDMGGVNTEAFFGQGTRLTVV.

This clonotype was seen repeatedly, ten times or more. The V gene is TRBV10-3, the J gene TRBJ2-5, with D maybe TRBD1 (5 bases). CDR1 ENHRY and CDR2 SYGVKD come from the germline V gene. The CDR3 consists of 14 residues. Trimming shortened V by 0 bases and J by 1 base, and 6 bases separated the two germline ends. CDR3 DNA: TGTGCCATCAGTGAGTCAGGGGCCCAAGAGACCCAGTACTTC. This encodes CAISESGAQETQYF.

This clonotype was seen ten or more times. The rearrangement links TRBV2 to TRBJ1-5; 8 bases fit TRBD1. The CDR3 contains 14 residues. CDR1 SNHLY and CDR2 FYNNEI come from the germline V gene. V dropped 7 bases and J dropped 7; count of bases not matched to a gene: 9. CDR3 sequence: CASTEGQALQPQHF. The CDR3 nucleotides are TGTGCCAGCACGGAGGGACAGGCCCTCCAGCCCCAGCATTTT.